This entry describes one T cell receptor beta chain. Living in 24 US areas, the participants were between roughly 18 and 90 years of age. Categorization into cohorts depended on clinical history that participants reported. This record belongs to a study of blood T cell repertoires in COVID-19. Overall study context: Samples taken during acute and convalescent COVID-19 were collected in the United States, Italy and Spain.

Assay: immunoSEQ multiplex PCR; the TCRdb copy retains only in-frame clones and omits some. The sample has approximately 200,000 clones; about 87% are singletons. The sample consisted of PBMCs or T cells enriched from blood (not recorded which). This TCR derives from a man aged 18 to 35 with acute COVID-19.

CDR3 in DNA: TGTGCCAGCAGCCAAAAAAACAGGGGTAAAAACAAAGAGACCCAGTACTTC. Translation gives CASSQKNRGKNKETQYF. This chain uses TRBV3-1 (or the pseudogene TRBV3-2) with TRBJ2-5; TRBD1 matches at 7 bases. The V segment lost 2 bases and the J segment 3 bases; nucleotides outside the gene matches: 12. Per germline, CDR1 LGHDT and CDR2 YNNKEL (reference sequence). CDR3 length equals 17 residues.